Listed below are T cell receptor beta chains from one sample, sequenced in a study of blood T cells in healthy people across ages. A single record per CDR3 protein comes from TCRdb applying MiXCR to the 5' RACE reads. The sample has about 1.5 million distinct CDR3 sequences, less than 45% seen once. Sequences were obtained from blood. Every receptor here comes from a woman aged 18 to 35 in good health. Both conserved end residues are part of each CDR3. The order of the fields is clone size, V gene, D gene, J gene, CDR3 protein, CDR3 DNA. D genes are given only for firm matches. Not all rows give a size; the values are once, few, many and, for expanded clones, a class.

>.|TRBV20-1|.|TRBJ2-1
CSAILGTYNEQFF
TGCAGTGCTATTTTAGGAACCTACAATGAGCAGTTCTTC
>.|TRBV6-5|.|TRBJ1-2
CASSYARWAEGGYTF
TGTGCCAGCAGTTACGCTCGTTGGGCGGAGGGAGGCTACACCTTC
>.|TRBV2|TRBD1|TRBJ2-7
CASSEGQGYSYEQYF
TGTGCCAGCAGTGAGGGACAGGGCTACTCCTACGAGCAGTACTTC
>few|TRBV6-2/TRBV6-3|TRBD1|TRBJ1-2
CASSYSTGTLGTGLNYGYTF
TGTGCCAGCAGTTACTCGACGGGGACGTTGGGGACAGGACTTAACTATGGCTACACCTTC
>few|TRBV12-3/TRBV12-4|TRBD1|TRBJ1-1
CASSLRDRVLNTEAFF
TGTGCCAGCAGTTTAAGGGACAGGGTCTTGAACACTGAAGCTTTCTTT
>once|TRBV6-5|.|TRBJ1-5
CASSTGTPISNQPQHF
TGTGCCAGCAGTACCGGGACACCGATTAGCAATCAGCCCCAGCATTTT
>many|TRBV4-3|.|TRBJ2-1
CASSRKTRGGPYNEQFF
TGCGCCAGCAGCCGGAAGACTCGAGGGGGGCCGTACAATGAGCAGTTCTTC
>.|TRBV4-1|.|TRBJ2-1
CASSQEMVGPISYNEQFF
TGCGCCAGCAGCCAAGAAATGGTGGGACCAATCTCTTACAATGAGCAGTTCTTC
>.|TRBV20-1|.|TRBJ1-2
CSARVPSTTKAPYGYTF
TGCAGTGCTAGGGTACCTTCGACCACTAAGGCGCCATATGGCTACACCTTC
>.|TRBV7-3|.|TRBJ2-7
CASSLIRDPNKVQYF
TGTGCCAGCAGCTTAATAAGGGACCCCAACAAAGTGCAGTACTTC
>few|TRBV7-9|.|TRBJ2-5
CASRGVEETQYF
TGTGCCAGCAGGGGAGTCGAAGAGACCCAGTACTTC
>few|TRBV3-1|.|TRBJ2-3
CASSHPLDTQYF
TGTGCCAGCAGCCACCCCCTAGATACGCAGTATTTT
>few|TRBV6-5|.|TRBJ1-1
CASSYQGINTEAFF
TGTGCCAGCAGTTATCAGGGGATTAACACTGAAGCTTTCTTT
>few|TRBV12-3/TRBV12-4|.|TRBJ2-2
CASSPGTNTGELFF
TGTGCCAGCAGCCCAGGGACGAACACCGGGGAGCTGTTTTTT
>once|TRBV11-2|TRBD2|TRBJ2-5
CASSPGLARLETQYF
TGTGCCAGCAGCCCCGGACTAGCGAGGTTAGAGACCCAGTACTTC
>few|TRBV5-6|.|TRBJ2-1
CASSFRPGFYSNEQFF
TGTGCCAGCAGCTTTAGGCCGGGATTCTACTCTAATGAGCAGTTCTTC
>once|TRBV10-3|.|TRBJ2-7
CAISDVRTCEQYF
TGTGCCATCAGTGACGTCAGAACCTGCGAGCAGTACTTC
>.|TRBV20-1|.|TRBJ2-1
CSAKRPEALNVQFF
TGCAGTGCTAAACGACCAGAGGCCCTGAACGTGCAGTTCTTC
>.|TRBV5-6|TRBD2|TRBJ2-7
CASSPGLAVGACEQYF
TGTGCCAGCAGCCCGGGACTAGCGGTGGGGGCTTGCGAGCAGTACTTC
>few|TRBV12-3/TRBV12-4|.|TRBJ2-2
CASSFRTSSNTGELFF
TGTGCCAGCAGTTTCAGGACATCGTCGAATACCGGGGAGCTGTTTTTT
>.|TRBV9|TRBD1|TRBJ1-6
CASSASGGFLSPLHF
TGTGCCAGCAGCGCATCAGGGGGCTTTCTTTCACCCCTCCACTTT
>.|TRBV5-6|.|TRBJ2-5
CACSLDTPETQYF
TGTGCCTGCAGCCTGGACACCCCAGAGACCCAGTACTTC
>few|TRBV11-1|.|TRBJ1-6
CASSLEGGTGVGQSSYNSPLHF
TGTGCCAGCAGCTTAGAAGGAGGGACGGGCGTGGGGCAGAGCTCCTATAATTCACCCCTCCACTTT
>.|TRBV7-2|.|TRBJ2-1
CASSLGPINEQFF
TGTGCCAGCAGCTTAGGTCCGATCAATGAGCAGTTCTTC
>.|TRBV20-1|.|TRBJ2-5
CSARQWNQGTQYF
TGCAGTGCTAGACAGTGGAATCAAGGGACCCAGTACTTC
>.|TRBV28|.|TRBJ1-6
CASSPAIHNSPLHF
TGTGCCAGCAGCCCAGCAATCCATAATTCACCCCTCCACTTT
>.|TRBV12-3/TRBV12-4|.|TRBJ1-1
CASSLGPAVEAFF
TGTGCCAGCAGCCTCGGGCCGGCCGTGGAAGCTTTCTTT
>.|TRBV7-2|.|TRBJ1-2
CASSLTATPANYGYTF
TGTGCCAGCAGCTTGACCGCGACTCCGGCTAACTATGGCTACACCTTC
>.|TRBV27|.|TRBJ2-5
CASSLSWGYQETQYF
TGTGCCAGCAGTTTATCATGGGGGTACCAAGAGACCCAGTACTTC
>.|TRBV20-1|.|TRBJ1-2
CSARDARIYGYTF
TGCAGTGCTAGAGATGCGCGGATCTATGGCTACACCTTC
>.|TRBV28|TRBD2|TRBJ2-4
CASQREGGPNIQYF
TGTGCCAGCCAGCGGGAGGGGGGACCAAACATTCAGTACTTC
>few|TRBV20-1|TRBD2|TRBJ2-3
CSARGGASGFADTQYF
TGCAGTGCTAGAGGGGGGGCTAGCGGGTTTGCAGATACGCAGTATTTT
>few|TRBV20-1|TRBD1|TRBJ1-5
CSAGTDSNQPQHF
TGCAGTGCCGGGACAGATAGCAATCAGCCCCAGCATTTT
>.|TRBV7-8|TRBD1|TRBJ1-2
CASSFSRAGGGYTF
TGTGCCAGCAGCTTTAGTCGAGCAGGGGGTGGCTACACCTTC
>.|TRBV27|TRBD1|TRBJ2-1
CASSLWTGNEQFF
TGTGCCAGCAGTTTATGGACAGGGAATGAGCAGTTCTTC
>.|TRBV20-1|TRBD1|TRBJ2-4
CSASPGRDRGYIQYF
TGCAGTGCTAGCCCGGGTAGGGACAGGGGGTACATTCAGTACTTC
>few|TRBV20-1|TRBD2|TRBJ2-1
CSARSGTSGIHEQFF
TGCAGTGCTAGGTCCGGGACTAGCGGGATTCATGAGCAGTTCTTC
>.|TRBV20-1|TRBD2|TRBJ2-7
CSAFSGGRGYEQYF
TGCAGTGCTTTTTCTGGCGGGAGGGGCTACGAGCAGTACTTC
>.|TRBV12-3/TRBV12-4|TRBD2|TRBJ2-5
CASSLGTSGIVGETQYF
TGTGCCAGCAGTCTTGGGACTAGCGGGATCGTTGGAGAGACCCAGTACTTC
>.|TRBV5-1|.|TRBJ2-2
CASSLLGQGNTGELFF
TGCGCCAGCAGCTTGCTGGGGCAGGGGAACACCGGGGAGCTGTTTTTT
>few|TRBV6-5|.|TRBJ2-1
CASSPRRRSDEQFF
TGTGCCAGCAGTCCCCGGCGGCGGAGCGATGAGCAGTTCTTC
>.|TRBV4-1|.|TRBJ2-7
CASSQDGPYEQYF
TGCGCCAGCAGCCAAGACGGGCCCTACGAGCAGTACTTC
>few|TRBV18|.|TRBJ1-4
CASSPYEATNEKLFF
TGTGCCAGCTCACCGTACGAGGCAACTAATGAAAAACTGTTTTTT
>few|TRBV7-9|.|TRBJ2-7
CASSQIGHGTYEQYF
TGTGCCAGCAGCCAGATCGGCCACGGAACCTACGAGCAGTACTTC
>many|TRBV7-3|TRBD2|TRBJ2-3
CASSPTLREQDTQYF
TGTGCCAGCAGCCCCACCTTGCGGGAGCAAGATACGCAGTATTTT
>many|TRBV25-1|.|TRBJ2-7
CASSVTGSSYEQYF
TGTGCCAGCAGTGTAACAGGGAGTTCCTACGAGCAGTACTTC
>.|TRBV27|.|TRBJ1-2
CASSLSAGRDYGYTF
TGTGCCAGCAGTTTATCAGCAGGGAGGGACTATGGCTACACCTTC
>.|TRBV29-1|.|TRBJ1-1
CSVYPGNTEAFF
TGCAGCGTTTATCCAGGGAACACTGAAGCTTTCTTT
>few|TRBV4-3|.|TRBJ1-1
CASSQGGRGYYSAEAFF
TGCGCCAGCAGCCAAGGAGGCCGGGGCTATTATTCGGCTGAAGCTTTCTTT
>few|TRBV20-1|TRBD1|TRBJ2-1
CSATYWDRAHNEQFF
TGCAGTGCTACTTATTGGGACAGGGCCCACAATGAGCAGTTCTTC
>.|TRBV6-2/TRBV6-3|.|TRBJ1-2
CASGPTTGRQYGYTF
TGTGCTAGCGGACCTACTACAGGGAGACAATATGGCTACACCTTC
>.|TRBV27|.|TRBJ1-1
CASSKQGYSTEAFF
TGTGCCAGCAGTAAACAGGGCTATAGCACTGAAGCTTTCTTT
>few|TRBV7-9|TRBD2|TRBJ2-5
CASSLAKGLALETQYF
TGTGCCAGCAGCTTAGCGAAGGGACTAGCGTTGGAGACCCAGTACTTC
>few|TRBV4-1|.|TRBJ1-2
CASSQEASYTF
TGCGCCAGCAGCCAAGAGGCTAGCTACACCTTC
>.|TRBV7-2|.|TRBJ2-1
CASSPTRGPYNEQFF
TGTGCCAGCAGCCCTACCAGGGGCCCCTACAATGAGCAGTTCTTC
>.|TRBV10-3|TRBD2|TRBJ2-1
CAVSEGGLAGAGEQFF
TGTGCCGTCAGTGAAGGAGGTCTAGCGGGAGCGGGTGAGCAGTTCTTC
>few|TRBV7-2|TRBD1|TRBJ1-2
CASSGRTGGGYGYTF
TGTGCCAGCAGTGGCCGGACAGGGGGCGGTTATGGCTACACCTTC
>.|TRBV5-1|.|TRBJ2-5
CASAGGQNNEQYF
TGCGCCAGCGCTGGCGGACAAAACAATGAGCAGTACTTC
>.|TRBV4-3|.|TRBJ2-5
CASSRISDMQETQYF
TGCGCCAGCAGCCGAATCAGCGATATGCAAGAGACCCAGTACTTC